Shown below are 8 T cell receptor beta chains from a single sample sequenced in a study of circulating tumor DNA in untreated peripheral T-cell lymphoma. Measured with immunoSEQ multiplex PCR; TCRdb has only the in-frame clones, and not every one. Of 7,000 or so clones detected, roughly 80% appear once; the ten largest clones hold roughly 28%. Sequencing used tumor tissue. The source is a human donor with peripheral T-cell lymphoma.

The chain links TRBV6-8 to TRBJ1-1; 8 bases line up with TRBD1. V gave up 2 bases and J gave up 0 bases; unmatched junction bases: 5. This CDR3 spans 16 amino acids. Germline V lookup: CDR1 MNHGY, CDR2 SAAAGT. The DNA for the CDR3 is TGTGCCAGCAGTTACCCCGCAGGGGGCTTGAACACTGAAGCTTTCTTT. Its protein product is CASSYPAGGLNTEAFF.

The J gene is TRBJ2-7, the V gene TRBV28; D not resolved. Trimming took 7 bases from V and 7 from J, leaving 23 bases between them. The germline V gene encodes CDR1 MDHEN and CDR2 SYDVKM. CDR3 length: 15 amino acids. Here the CDR3 DNA reads TGTGCCAGCACTGTTTATCTCGGTGTGGCAGGTGAGCAGTACTTC. This encodes CASTVYLGVAGEQYF.

V and J are TRBV5-1 and TRBJ1-4, with D unclear. Trimming shortened V by 0 bases and J by 8 bases, and 14 bases separated the two germline ends. This CDR3 region has 15 residues. CDR1 is SGHRS, CDR2 YFSETQ, per germline. CDR3 loop: CASSLGSVVGEKLFF. The DNA of the CDR3 is TGCGCCAGCAGCTTGGGGTCGGTTGTTGGGGAAAAACTGTTTTTT.

This chain links TRBV29-1 with TRBJ2-3; D is perhaps TRBD2 (6 bases). CDR1 is SQVTM, CDR2 ANQGSEA, per germline. Trimming removed 8 bases at V and 4 bases at J, with 16 bases between. The CDR3 is made up of 13 amino acids. The CDR3 coding sequence is TGCAGCTCTCCCGGGACTCTCCCAGATACGCAGTATTTT. Translating gives CSSPGTLPDTQYF.

The rearrangement links TRBV10-3 to TRBJ1-1; no definite D call. Between the trimmed V and J ends, which lost 2 bases and 10 bases, there was a span of 14 bases. CDR3 length equals 13 residues. From germline, CDR1 is ENHRY and CDR2 SYGVKD. The CDR3 DNA reads as TGTGCCATCAGTGAGGGGCAGCCTGGGAGAGCTTTCTTT. Protein: CAISEGQPGRAFF.

This clone showed up just once. The rearrangement joins TRBV6-4 to TRBJ2-7; TRBD1 or TRBD2 may be the D gene (7 bases each). Germline V gene data show CDR1 as MRHNA and CDR2 as SNTAGT. Deletions cut 5 bases from V and 12 bases from J, with 14 bases between. CDR3 size: 11 residues. CDR3 nucleotides: TGTGCCAGCAGTTCAGGGGGGGCGGCGTACTTC. Its translation: CASSSGGAAYF.

The genes are TRBV19 and TRBJ1-6, with 9 bases aligning to TRBD1. Losses at the gene ends were 4 bases for V and 6 bases for J; bases not matched to a gene: 7. The CDR3 length is 16 residues. Germline-derived CDR1 and CDR2 are LNHDA and SQIVND (reference sequence). CDR3 protein: CASSTGDRVSNSPLHF. In DNA form, the CDR3 reads TGTGCCAGTAGTACCGGGGACAGGGTGAGTAATTCACCCCTCCACTTT. Looking up the rest from reference TRBV19 and TRBJ1-6 gives the full variable domain: DGGITQSPKYLFRKEGQNVTLSCEQNLNHDAMYWYRQDPGQGLRLIYYSQIVNDFQKGDIAEGYSVSREKKESFPLTVTSAQKNPTAFYLCASSTGDRVSNSPLHFGNGTRLTVT.

A word on this clone: An end of the junction differs from the germline gene, which may be a read error. Different DNA sequences within this sample yield the same CDR3. This sequence joins TRBV5-1 and TRBJ2-7; the match to TRBD1 covers 9 bases. The length of the CDR3 is 15 residues. Germline V gene sequence: CDR1 SGHRS, CDR2 YFSETQ. In nucleotides, the CDR3 is TGCGCCAGCAGCTTCTTGGACAGGGGTATCAACGAGCAATACTTC. Protein sequence: CASSFLDRGINEQYF. The variable domain in full, completed from reference TRBV5-1 and TRBJ2-7, reads KAGVTQTPRYLIKTRGQQVTLSCSPISGHRSVSWYQQTPGQGLQFLFEYFSETQRNKGNFPGRFSGRQFSNSRSEMNVSTLELGDSALYLCASSFLDRGINEQYFGPGTRLTVT.